This T cell receptor beta chain was recovered during a study of long-term antiretroviral therapy in people with HIV. Study background: The 2015 immediate-ART recommendation came about a decade after the earliest samples. Study-level results: Whereas controls had wider CDR3 length ranges, HIV repertoires had narrower ones. Every time point showed a repertoire led by clones expanded before ART.

Running of the v3.0 immunoSEQ assay took place at survey level. Using immunoSEQ multiplex PCR, the repertoire was profiled, and TCRdb retains in-frame clones only, with some absent. The table includes over 20,000 clones, 70% to 90% detected once. A minimum of one pre-ART and two post-ART PBMC samples existed for each donor. Comment on this clone: The antigen is unknown.

This receptor was taken from a man aged 55-75 years with HIV. Here the sequenced sample was unsorted PBMCs, taken 0.6 years after starting antiretroviral therapy.

CDR3 sequence (DNA): TGTGCCAGCAGCTTAGACACCGGGACAGCGAACACCGGGGAGCTGTTTTTT. As protein: CASSLDTGTANTGELFF. V gene TRBV7-2 combines with J gene TRBJ2-2; TRBD1 agrees at 7 bases. The CDR3 is 17 amino acids. V was clipped by 1 base and J by 0 bases; unmatched bases: 5. Germline V gene lookup returns CDR1 SGHTA and CDR2 FQGNSA.